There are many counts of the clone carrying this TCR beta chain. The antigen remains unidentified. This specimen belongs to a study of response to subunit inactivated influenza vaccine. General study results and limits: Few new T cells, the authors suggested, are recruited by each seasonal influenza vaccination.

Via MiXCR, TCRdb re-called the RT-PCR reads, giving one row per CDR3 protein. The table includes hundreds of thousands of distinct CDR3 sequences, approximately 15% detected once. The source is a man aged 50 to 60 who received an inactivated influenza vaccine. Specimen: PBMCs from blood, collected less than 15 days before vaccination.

This CDR3 reads CASSLSGTSGYNEQFF. CDR3 sequence (DNA): TGCGCCAGCAGCTTGTCCGGGACTAGCGGTTATAATGAGCAGTTCTTC. This chain uses TRBV5-1 with TRBJ2-1; 11 positions match TRBD2. V was pared by 1 base and J by 7 bases, with 7 bases of the junction left unmatched. CDR1 and CDR2 from the germline V gene are SGHRS and YFSETQ. The CDR3 length is 16 residues.